This TCR beta chain was recovered during a study of shared clonotypes between healthy human individuals (dated by TCRdb to about 2020). About the full investigation: A few men and two women, aged 18 to 49 years, made up the cohort. Per donor, three plates each were used for CD4 naive and CD4 memory, two for CD8 naive, and one for CD8 memory. To estimate repertoire size and how much clonotype sharing occurs between individuals, the study deeply sequenced the blood TCR repertoires of several healthy adults. Libraries were prepared and TCR repertoires were sequenced by different laboratories using diverse techniques, in order to increase sequencing depth and limit assay-specific biases. Each donor's leukapheresis produced roughly between about 0.8 and 8.9 billion PBMCs. Overall study outcomes, separate from this receptor: Larger estimated clonotype richness was generally found for naive subsets than for memory subsets. Sampling was restricted to blood, and TCR repertoires in tissues likely differ from the TCR repertoires found in blood. Because the study included only a small number of donors, the genetic and exposure-history diversity represented was limited. Rarefaction of sorted-subset datasets indicated incomplete sequencing despite the large sequencing depth. Compared with non-shared clonotypes, clonotypes shared by all four sorted-subset donors had higher generation probabilities. Across four donors, about 5.2% of naive CD4, approximately 3.5% of naive CD8, about 2% of memory CD4, and 0.4% of memory CD8 clonotypes were shared. Based on pairwise subsampling, the degree of clonotype sharing among donors was expected to be affected by sequencing depth.

CDR1 and CDR2 (MGHRA, YSYEKL) derive from the germline V gene. The CDR3 runs 19 amino acids, cysteine and phenylalanine included. Kept here is only the CDR3 DNA, which spans 57 bases and is read in frame from base 1. Unmatched junction bases come to 11, with V trimmed by 3 bases and J by 1 base. A word on this clone: Its antigen is unknown. The sample holds no much larger clone one base away, and base qualities are not on file.

CD8 naive samples consisted of CD45RO-negative cells that were positively selected for CCR7, yielding a CD45RA+CCR7+ population without TemRA cells. Healthy HIV-negative adults with no recently reported acute infections or vaccinations were included as donors. Every donor was a Caucasian adult living in Nashville, Tennessee, USA. Blood was obtained by leukapheresis, after which PBMCs were separated by Ficoll-Histopaque density gradient centrifugation and cryopreserved in liquid nitrogen vapor phase. Analytical flow cytometry was used to check the purity and quantity of every magnetically sorted T cell population. From each sorted fraction, genomic DNA was isolated and quantified by UV absorbance on a Nanodrop 2000c. Using the deep immunoSEQ assay, multiplex PCR amplified TCR CDR3 regions from genomic DNA. Genomic DNA extracted from each cell subset was distributed evenly over all wells of several immunoSEQ 96-well plates, and each plate served as one replicate. Each replicate PCR for sorted subsets received roughly 200 ng genomic DNA, equal to some 32,000 T cell genomes. The purified libraries were quantified using a Qubit 3.0 fluorometer, sized with a Bioanalyzer 2100, and then quantified again using the KAPA Library Quantification kit. Every immunoSEQ 96-well plate was sequenced on a dedicated single-read 150-cycle Illumina NextSeq 550 flow cell. In the paper's pipeline: Because the immunoSEQ output included only junctional sequences and no quality scores, the filtering could not be the same as the filtering used for full-length reads. To assign V/J genes and CDR3, sequences were annotated against IMGT germline references using PyIR, a Python wrapper for IgBLAST v1.9. Reads were filtered out if the reads had weak V/J assignments (E-value above 1e-6), no CDR3, stop codons, out-of-frame junctions, or ambiguous translated residues. V3J clonotypes were defined as sequences sharing an identical inferred V gene, J gene, and CDR3 amino acid sequence. The percentage overlap between two repertoires was calculated by dividing the number of shared unique clonotypes by the size of the smaller repertoire. Richness of each repertoire was evaluated using RTK rarefaction, the Chao1 estimator, and Recon v2.1 estimates of unobserved clonotypes. Generation probabilities were computed with OLGA for all TCRbeta clonotypes obtained by the gDNA method from a few donors. TCRdb holds this immuneACCESS table with in-frame rearrangements only. Some clones are missing; in checked studies, unresolved V genes explain under half, and the rest has no known cause. That table gives V, J and clone size, and the DNA gave D and trimming. The sample profile shows over 2 million clones; about 94% of them were found once. In total, the top ten clones hold about 1.1% of the sample.

This chain joins TRBV4-1 to TRBJ2-3, with 12 bases in between that match TRBD1. What was sequenced was naive CD8+ T cells sorted from blood. Interpreted using the paper, the cell subset or site label stands for: CD45RA+CCR7+. The receptor comes from a man younger than 30 in good health. The CDR3 corresponds to CASSHIPGQGAMGTDTQYF. The nucleotide sequence is TGCGCCAGCAGCCATATCCCGGGACAGGGGGCGATGGGCACAGATACGCAGTATTTT.